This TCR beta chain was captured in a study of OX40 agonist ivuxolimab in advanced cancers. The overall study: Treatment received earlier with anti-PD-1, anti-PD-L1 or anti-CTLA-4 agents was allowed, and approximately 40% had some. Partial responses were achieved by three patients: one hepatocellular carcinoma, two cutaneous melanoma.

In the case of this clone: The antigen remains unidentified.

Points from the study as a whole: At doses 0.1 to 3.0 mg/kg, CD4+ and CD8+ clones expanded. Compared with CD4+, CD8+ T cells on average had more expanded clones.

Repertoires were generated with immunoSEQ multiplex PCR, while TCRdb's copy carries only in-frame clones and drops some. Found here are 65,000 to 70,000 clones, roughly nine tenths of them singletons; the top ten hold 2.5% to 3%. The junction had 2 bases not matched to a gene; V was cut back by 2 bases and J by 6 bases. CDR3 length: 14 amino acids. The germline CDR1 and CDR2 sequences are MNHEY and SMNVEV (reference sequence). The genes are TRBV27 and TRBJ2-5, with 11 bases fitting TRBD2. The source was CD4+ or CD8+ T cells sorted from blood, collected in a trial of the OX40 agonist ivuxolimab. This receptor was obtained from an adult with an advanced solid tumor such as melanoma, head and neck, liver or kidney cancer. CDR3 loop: CASSLLAGGKTQYF. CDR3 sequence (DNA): TGTGCCAGCAGTTTACTAGCGGGAGGAAAGACCCAGTACTTC.